This T cell receptor beta chain originates from a study of blood T cell repertoires in COVID-19 (dated by TCRdb to 2020 to 2022). Study-level background: The collaborator samples originated in the United States, Italy and Spain and spanned the acute and convalescent phases of COVID-19. The material from the prospective study consisted of cDNA or gDNA derived from T cells, B-cell-depleted T cells, or PBMCs. Deeply sampled blood TCRbeta repertoires from subjects exposed to, actively infected with, or recovered from COVID-19 were included in the dataset. The repertoires were released in a freely available public database intended as a resource for research on the immune response to SARS-CoV-2. Samples were obtained from the ongoing ImmuneRACE study (first 160 participants) and from 950 to 1,500 subjects provided by 6 global collaborators. Nearly every sample came with metadata listing a de-identified subject ID, COVID-19 status, age in years and sex. Where available, HLA class I and class II types were taken from metadata supplied by the sample provider and were not determined by assay-based typing.

TCRbeta CDR3 regions were amplified from genomic DNA by means of the immunoSEQ Assay, a bias-controlled multiplex PCR. As for the authors' bioinformatics: Nucleated cell counts per sample were estimated from amplification of reference gene primers within the assay. Sequence reads were collapsed and filtered to measure the absolute abundance of every unique TCRbeta CDR3 rearrangement. For each sample, productive Simpson clonality was calculated as the square root of Simpson's diversity index across productive rearrangements. The table was pulled from immuneACCESS by TCRdb, which kept in-frame rearrangements only. Such tables lose some clones; where checked, under half of the loss comes from unresolved V genes, and the rest has no known cause. That table supplies the V and J calls and clone size; D and trimming were determined from the DNA. This sample is represented by approximately 120,000 clones; 81% of them were singletons. The ten largest account for 15% to 20% of the sample.

Turning to this clone: Which antigen it targets is not known. No base quality information exists; no much larger clone differs at one position.

In Seattle, one collaborating source enrolled patients while the infection was active and tracked those patients longitudinally over the course of disease. The collaborating institutions used their own protocols to collect whole blood in K2EDTA tubes. For TCRbeta analysis, collaborators shipped samples as frozen whole blood, isolated PBMCs, or DNA extracted from either of those sample types. General study outcomes and caveats: Clinical and demographic metadata were provided uncurated, with the amount varying by source and participant.

Reading from cysteine to phenylalanine, the CDR3 counts 13 amino acids. The read is trimmed to its CDR3 DNA, 39 bases read in frame from base 1. From the germline V gene, CDR1 is MNHEY and CDR2 is SVGEGT. V sheds 6 bases and J sheds 5 bases, leaving 13 bases between their ends. The sequenced sample was peripheral blood. This TCR was sampled from a man aged 30 to 45 with COVID-19, enrolled during active disease. The chain couples TRBV6-2 or TRBV6-3 to TRBJ2-5; confidence is insufficient to name the D gene. The base sequence is TGTGCCAGCAGCTGGAACCTGGAGGAGACCCAGTACTTC. Its amino acids are CASSWNLEETQYF.